Listed below are T cell receptor beta chains from one sample, sequenced in a study of T cells in localized non-small cell lung cancer. The method was immunoSEQ multiplex PCR; TCRdb's version includes in-frame clones alone and lacks a portion of them. The table records tens of thousands of clones, roughly 84% of them present only once. Sequences were derived from PBMCs, sampled before any cancer treatment. The source of these receptors is a man aged 35 to 69 with stage II lung adenocarcinoma. Both conserved end residues are part of each CDR3. A D gene is named only where the DNA matches it firmly. A row's size may be missing; if present it is once, few, many or a size class.

d_gene	abundance	v_gene	j_gene	CDR3aa	CDR3nt
TRBD1	few	TRBV5-6	TRBJ2-1	CASSSGTVKFF	TGTGCCAGCAGCTCCGGGACAGTTAAGTTCTTC
TRBD2	-	TRBV28	TRBJ2-3	CASSRSGRARTDTQYF	TGTGCCAGCAGTCGTAGCGGGAGGGCCCGCACAGATACGCAGTATTTT
-	-	TRBV15	TRBJ1-4	CATSRDRAGGEKLFF	TGTGCCACCAGCAGAGATCGAGCGGGCGGTGAAAAACTGTTTTTT
-	-	TRBV5-1	TRBJ1-2	CASSLGGGRDYGYTF	TGCGCCAGCAGCTTGGGCGGGGGACGTGACTATGGCTACACCTTC
-	-	TRBV10-3	TRBJ2-2	CAISESVSGNTGELFF	TGTGCCATCAGTGAGTCCGTTAGCGGCAACACCGGGGAGCTGTTTTTT
-	-	TRBV4-1	TRBJ2-4	CASSQDRAGRPKNIQYF	TGCGCCAGCAGCCAAGATAGGGCAGGAAGACCCAAAAACATTCAGTACTTC
TRBD2	-	TRBV15	TRBJ2-5	CATSRSGSRQETQYF	TGTGCCACCAGCAGGAGCGGGAGTAGGCAAGAGACCCAGTACTTC
TRBD1	few	TRBV6-5	TRBJ1-5	CASSRTGGASQPQHF	TGTGCCAGCAGCCGGACAGGGGGCGCGAGTCAGCCCCAGCATTTT
TRBD1	-	TRBV5-1	TRBJ1-5	CASSPWTGKDQPQHF	TGCGCCAGCAGCCCTTGGACAGGGAAGGATCAGCCCCAGCATTTT
-	-	TRBV6-5	TRBJ2-7	CASSSLYEQYF	TGTGCCAGCAGTTCCCTCTACGAGCAGTACTTC
-	-	TRBV6-6	TRBJ2-7	CASMAAGSYEQYF	TGTGCCAGCATGGCTGCCGGTTCCTACGAGCAGTACTTC
-	medium-sized	TRBV11-2	TRBJ2-3	CASSLRGTGTDTQYF	TGTGCCAGCAGCTTAAGGGGGACCGGGACAGATACGCAGTATTTT
-	-	TRBV2	TRBJ1-1	CASSANKNTEAFF	TGTGCCAGCAGTGCAAACAAGAACACTGAAGCTTTCTTT
-	-	TRBV1	TRBJ2-3	CTSSQVPLGGVPDTQYF	TGCACCAGCAGCCAAGTCCCCTTGGGGGGAGTTCCAGATACGCAGTATTTT
-	-	TRBV7-9	TRBJ2-5	CASSLAGELETQYF	TGTGCCAGCAGCTTAGCAGGGGAGTTGGAGACCCAGTACTTC
TRBD1	-	TRBV13	TRBJ1-2	CASSARQGRSYGYTF	TGTGCCAGCAGCGCCCGACAGGGTCGAAGCTATGGCTACACCTTC
-	-	TRBV6-5	TRBJ2-3	CASGIAVGEQYF	TGTGCCAGCGGGATAGCGGTGGGGGAGCAGTATTTT
-	-	TRBV6-5	TRBJ1-5	CASSQGSQPQHF	TGTGCCAGCAGCCAGGGTAGCCAGCCCCAGCATTTT
-	-	TRBV2	TRBJ1-5	CASSGPDSHQPQHF	TGTGCCAGCAGCGGCCCTGACAGCCATCAGCCCCAGCATTTT
-	few	TRBV27	TRBJ1-6	CASSLGGYAPLHF	TGTGCCAGCAGTTTAGGTGGCTATGCACCCCTCCACTTT
-	-	TRBV7-6	TRBJ1-2	CASSPGLGSGGYTF	TGTGCCAGCAGCCCGGGTCTCGGGTCGGGTGGCTACACCTTC
TRBD1	few	TRBV6-1	TRBJ1-1	CATTTGMNTEAFF	TGTGCCACTACGACAGGGATGAACACTGAAGCTTTCTTT
-	few	TRBV18	TRBJ1-2	CASSPGRDSYGYTF	TGTGCCAGCTCACCAGGACGGGATAGCTATGGCTACACCTTC
-	-	TRBV5-5	TRBJ2-6	CASSLAGANVLTF	TGTGCCAGCAGCTTGGCTGGGGCCAACGTCCTGACTTTC